This T cell receptor beta chain was observed in a study of blood T cell repertoires in COVID-19. Overall study: COVID-19 samples from acute and convalescent phases originated in the United States, Italy and Spain. The cDNA or gDNA used as material had been derived from T cells, B-cell-depleted T cells, or PBMCs.

Followed over time, Seattle patients had been enrolled while infection was active. Source study methods: From reference gene primer amplification, estimates of nucleated cell counts were derived. Sequencing was performed with immunoSEQ multiplex PCR; in TCRdb, only in-frame clones are kept and a portion is missing. V and J calls and clone size are given by that table; D and trimming were obtained from the DNA. This table has about 170,000 clones, about 85% appearing once. This CDR3 is 15 amino acids long. V shed 2 bases and J shed 5 bases, with 14 bases lying between them. The germline CDR1 and CDR2 sequences are KGHDR and SFDVKD.

The sequenced sample consisted of peripheral blood. This sequence originates from a woman aged 70-85 years with COVID-19, enrolled during active disease. The chain links TRBV24-1 to TRBJ2-5, with a weak D call TRBD2 (6 bases). CDR3 nucleotide sequence: TGTGCCACCAGTGATTGGGGGAGGTTGGGGGAGACCCAGTACTTC. It translates to CATSDWGRLGETQYF.